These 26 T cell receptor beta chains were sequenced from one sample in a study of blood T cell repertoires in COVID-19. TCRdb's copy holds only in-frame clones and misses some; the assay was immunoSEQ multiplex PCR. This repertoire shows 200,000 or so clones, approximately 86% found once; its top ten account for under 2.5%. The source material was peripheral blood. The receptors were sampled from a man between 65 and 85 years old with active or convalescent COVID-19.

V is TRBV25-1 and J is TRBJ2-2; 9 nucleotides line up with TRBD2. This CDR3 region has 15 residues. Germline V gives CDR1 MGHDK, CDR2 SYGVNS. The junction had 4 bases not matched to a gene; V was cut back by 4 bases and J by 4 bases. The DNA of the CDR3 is TGTGCCAGCAGTGCTCTAGCGGGAAGCACCGGGGAGCTGTTTTTT. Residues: CASSALAGSTGELFF. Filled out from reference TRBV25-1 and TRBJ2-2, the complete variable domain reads EADIYQTPRYLVIGTGKKITLECSQTMGHDKMYWYQQDPGMELHLIHYSYGVNSTEKGDLSSESTVSRIRTEHFPLTLESARPSHTSQYLCASSALAGSTGELFFGEGSRLTVL.

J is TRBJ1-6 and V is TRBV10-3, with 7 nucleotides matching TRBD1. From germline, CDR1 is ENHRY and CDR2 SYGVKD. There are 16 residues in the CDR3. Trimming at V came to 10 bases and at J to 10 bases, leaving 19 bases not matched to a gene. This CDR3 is CATRDVKQGSWSPLHF. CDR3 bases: TGTGCCACCCGGGACGTAAAACAGGGGTCTTGGTCACCCCTCCACTTT.

CDR3 in DNA: TGTGCCAGCAGGGGCACAGGATATCAGCCCCAGCATTTT. Residues: CASRGTGYQPQHF. The V call is TRBV28, the J call TRBJ1-5; D possibly corresponds to TRBD1 (5 bases). Trimming pared 6 bases from V and 5 bases from J, leaving 11 bases between. The CDR3 runs 13 residues. The germline CDR1 and CDR2 sequences are MDHEN and SYDVKM.

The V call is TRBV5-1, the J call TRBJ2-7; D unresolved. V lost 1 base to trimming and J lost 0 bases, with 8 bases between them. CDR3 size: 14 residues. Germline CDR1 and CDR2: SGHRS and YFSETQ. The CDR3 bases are TGCGCCAGCAGCTTGAGTCTCAGCTCCTACGAGCAGTACTTC. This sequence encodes CASSLSLSSYEQYF.

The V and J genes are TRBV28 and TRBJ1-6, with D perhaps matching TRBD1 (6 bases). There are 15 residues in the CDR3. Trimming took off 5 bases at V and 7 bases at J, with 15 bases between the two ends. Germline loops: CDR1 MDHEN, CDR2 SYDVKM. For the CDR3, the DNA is TGTGCCAGCAGTAAGGGGGGGCAGGGCAATTCACCCCTCCACTTT. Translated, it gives CASSKGGQGNSPLHF.

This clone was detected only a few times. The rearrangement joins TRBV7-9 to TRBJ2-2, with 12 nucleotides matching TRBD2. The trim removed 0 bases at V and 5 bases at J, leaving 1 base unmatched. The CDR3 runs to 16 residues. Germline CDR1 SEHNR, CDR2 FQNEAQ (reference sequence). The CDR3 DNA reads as TGTGCCAGCAGCTTAGCACTAGCGGGAGGTACCGGGGAGCTGTTTTTT. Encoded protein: CASSLALAGGTGELFF.

The CDR3 spells CASSIIGTPGGPQHF. CDR3 coding DNA: TGTGCCAGTAGTATTATAGGGACCCCCGGGGGACCCCAGCATTTT. The chain has TRBV19 and TRBJ1-5, with D possibly being TRBD1 (5 bases). Trimming stripped 3 bases from V and 10 bases from J, with 19 bases between. The CDR3 spans 15 residues. CDR1 LNHDA and CDR2 SQIVND come from the germline V gene (reference sequence).

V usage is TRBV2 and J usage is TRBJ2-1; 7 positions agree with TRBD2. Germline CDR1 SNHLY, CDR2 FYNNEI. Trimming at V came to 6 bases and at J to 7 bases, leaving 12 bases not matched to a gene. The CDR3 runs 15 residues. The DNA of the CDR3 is TGTGCCAGCAGCGCTCTGGCGGGAGCGGGGAATGAGCAGTTCTTC. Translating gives CASSALAGAGNEQFF.

CDR3 DNA sequence: TGCAGCGTTGAAACGACAGCCTGGGACACTGAAGCTTTCTTT. This encodes CSVETTAWDTEAFF. The chain combines TRBV29-1 with TRBJ1-1; a possible D gene is TRBD1 (5 bases). Germline V lookup: CDR1 SQVTM, CDR2 ANQGSEA. Trimming removed 2 bases from V and 3 bases from J, with 13 bases in between. The length of the CDR3 is 14 residues.

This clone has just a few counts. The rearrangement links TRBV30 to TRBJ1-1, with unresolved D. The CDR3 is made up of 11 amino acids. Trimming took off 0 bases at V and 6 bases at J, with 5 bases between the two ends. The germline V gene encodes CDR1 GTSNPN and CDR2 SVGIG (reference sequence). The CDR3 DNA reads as TGTGCCTGGAGTGTCGAGGCTGAAGCTTTCTTT. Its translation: CAWSVEAEAFF.

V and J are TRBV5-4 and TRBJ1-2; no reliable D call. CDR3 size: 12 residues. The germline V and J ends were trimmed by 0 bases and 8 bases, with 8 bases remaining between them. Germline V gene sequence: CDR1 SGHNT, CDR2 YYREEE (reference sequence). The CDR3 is CASSLGLRGYTF. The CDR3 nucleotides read TGTGCCAGCAGCTTGGGGCTCAGGGGCTACACCTTC.

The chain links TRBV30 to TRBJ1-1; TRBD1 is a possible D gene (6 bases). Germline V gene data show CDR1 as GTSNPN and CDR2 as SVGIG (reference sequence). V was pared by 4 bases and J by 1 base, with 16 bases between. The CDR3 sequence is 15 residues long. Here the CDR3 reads CAWTLGGGPNTEAFF. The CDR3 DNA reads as TGTGCCTGGACGTTAGGGGGGGGCCCGAACACTGAAGCTTTCTTT.

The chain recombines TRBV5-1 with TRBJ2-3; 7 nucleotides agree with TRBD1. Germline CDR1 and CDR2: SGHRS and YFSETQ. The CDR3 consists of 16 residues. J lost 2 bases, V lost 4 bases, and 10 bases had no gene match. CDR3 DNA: TGCGCCAGCAGCAAGGGACAGAGCCTTCCCACAGATACGCAGTATTTT. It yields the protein CASSKGQSLPTDTQYF.

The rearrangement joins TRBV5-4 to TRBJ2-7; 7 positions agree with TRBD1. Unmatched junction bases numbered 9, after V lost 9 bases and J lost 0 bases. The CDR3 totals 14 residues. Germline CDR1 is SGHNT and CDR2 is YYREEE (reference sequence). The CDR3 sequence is CATRDSAISYEQYF. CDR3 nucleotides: TGTGCCACCCGGGACAGCGCGATCTCCTACGAGCAGTACTTC. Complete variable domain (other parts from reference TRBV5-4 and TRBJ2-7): ETGVTQSPTHLIKTRGQQVTLRCSSQSGHNTVSWYQQALGQGPQFIFQYYREEENGRGNFPPRFSGLQFPNYSSELNVNALELDDSALYLCATRDSAISYEQYFGPGTRLTVT.

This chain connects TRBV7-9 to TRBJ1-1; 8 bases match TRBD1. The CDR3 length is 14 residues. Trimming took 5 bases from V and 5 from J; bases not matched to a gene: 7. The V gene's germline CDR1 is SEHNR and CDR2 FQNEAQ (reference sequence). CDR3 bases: TGTGCCAGCAGCCTCGGACAGGGTAGAACTGAAGCTTTCTTT. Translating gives CASSLGQGRTEAFF.

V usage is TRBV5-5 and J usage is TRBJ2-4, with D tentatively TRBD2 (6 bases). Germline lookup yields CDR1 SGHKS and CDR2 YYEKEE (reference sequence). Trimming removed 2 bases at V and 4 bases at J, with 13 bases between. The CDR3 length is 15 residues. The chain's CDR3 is CASSFFGDLKNIQYF. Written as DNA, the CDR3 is TGTGCCAGCAGCTTCTTTGGGGACTTGAAAAACATTCAGTACTTC.

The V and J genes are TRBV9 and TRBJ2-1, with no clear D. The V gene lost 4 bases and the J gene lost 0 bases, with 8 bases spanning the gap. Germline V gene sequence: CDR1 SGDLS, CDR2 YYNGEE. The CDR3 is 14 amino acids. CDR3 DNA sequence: TGTGCCAGCAGCCGCGCAGGCTCCTACAATGAGCAGTTCTTC. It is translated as CASSRAGSYNEQFF.

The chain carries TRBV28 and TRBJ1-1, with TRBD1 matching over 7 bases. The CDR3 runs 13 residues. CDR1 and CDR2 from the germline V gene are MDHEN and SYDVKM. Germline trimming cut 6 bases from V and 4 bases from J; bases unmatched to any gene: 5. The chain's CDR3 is CASREGAGTEAFF. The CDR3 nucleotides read TGTGCCAGCAGGGAGGGGGCGGGCACTGAAGCTTTCTTT.

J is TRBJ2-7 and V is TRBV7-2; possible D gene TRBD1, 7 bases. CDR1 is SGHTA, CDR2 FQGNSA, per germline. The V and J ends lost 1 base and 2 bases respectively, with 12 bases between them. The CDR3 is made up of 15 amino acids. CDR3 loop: CASSLGQGLTYEQYF. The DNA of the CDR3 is TGTGCCAGCAGCTTAGGACAGGGACTGACCTACGAGCAGTACTTC. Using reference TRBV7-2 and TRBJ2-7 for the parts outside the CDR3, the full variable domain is GAGVSQSPSNKVTEKGKDVELRCDPISGHTALYWYRQSLGQGLEFLIYFQGNSAPDKSGLPSDRFSAERTGGSVSTLTIQRTQQEDSAVYLCASSLGQGLTYEQYFGPGTRLTVT.

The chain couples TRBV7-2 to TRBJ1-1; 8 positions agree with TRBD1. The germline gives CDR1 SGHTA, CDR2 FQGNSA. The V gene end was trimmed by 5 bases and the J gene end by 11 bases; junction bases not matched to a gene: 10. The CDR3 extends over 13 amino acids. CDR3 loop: CASSLDRVSSAFF. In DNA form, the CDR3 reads TGTGCCAGCAGCCTGGACAGGGTGAGCTCGGCTTTCTTT.

The CDR3 sequence is CASSSQASGGTYEQYF. In DNA, the CDR3 is TGTGCCAGCAGTTCTCAGGCTAGCGGGGGAACCTACGAGCAGTACTTC. The genes are TRBV28 and TRBJ2-7, with TRBD2 identical over 10 bases. V lost 4 bases, J lost 2 bases, and 8 bases stayed unmatched. Germline V gene data show CDR1 as MDHEN and CDR2 as SYDVKM. The CDR3 consists of 16 residues.

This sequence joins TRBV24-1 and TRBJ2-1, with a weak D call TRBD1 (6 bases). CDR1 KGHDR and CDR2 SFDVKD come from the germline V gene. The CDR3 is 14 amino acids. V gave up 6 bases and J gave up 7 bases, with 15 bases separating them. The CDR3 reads CATSRGGGRNEQFF. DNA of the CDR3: TGTGCCACCAGTAGAGGGGGTGGTAGGAATGAGCAGTTCTTC.

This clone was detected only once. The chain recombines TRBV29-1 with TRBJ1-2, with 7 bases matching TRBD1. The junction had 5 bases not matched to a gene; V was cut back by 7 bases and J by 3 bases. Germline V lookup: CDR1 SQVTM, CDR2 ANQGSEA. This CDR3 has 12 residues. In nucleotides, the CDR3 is TGCAGCGCCACGGGACAGCACTATGGCTACACCTTC. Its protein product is CSATGQHYGYTF.

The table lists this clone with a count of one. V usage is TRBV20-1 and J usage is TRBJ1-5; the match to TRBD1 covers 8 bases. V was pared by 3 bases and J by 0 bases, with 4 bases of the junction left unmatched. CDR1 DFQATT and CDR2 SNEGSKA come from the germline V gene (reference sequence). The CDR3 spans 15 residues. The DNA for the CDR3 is TGCAGTGCTAGTTTGACAGGGGTTAGCAATCAGCCCCAGCATTTT. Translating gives CSASLTGVSNQPQHF.

CDR3 protein: CASSESGQSYGYTF. DNA of the CDR3: TGCGCCAGCAGCGAGAGCGGACAGTCCTATGGCTACACCTTC. This rearrangement joins TRBV5-1 to TRBJ1-2; a possible D gene is TRBD1 (6 bases). The germline V gene has CDR1 SGHRS and CDR2 YFSETQ. CDR3 size: 14 residues. V lost 4 bases and J 4 bases, leaving 14 bases between the germline ends.

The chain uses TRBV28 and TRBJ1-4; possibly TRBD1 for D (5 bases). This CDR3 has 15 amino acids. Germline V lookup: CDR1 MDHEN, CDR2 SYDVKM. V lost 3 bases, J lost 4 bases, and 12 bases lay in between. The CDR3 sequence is CASSFSGGGNEKLFF. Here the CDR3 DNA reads TGTGCCAGCAGTTTTTCCGGGGGTGGTAATGAAAAACTGTTTTTT. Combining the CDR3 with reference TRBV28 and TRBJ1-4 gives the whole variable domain DVKVTQSSRYLVKRTGEKVFLECVQDMDHENMFWYRQDPGLGLRLIYFSYDVKMKEKGDIPEGYSVSREKKERFSLILESASTNQTSMYLCASSFSGGGNEKLFFGSGTQLSVL.